Below, one TCR beta chain is given with its context. Its antigen is undetermined. This sample is drawn from a study of blood T cells in healthy people across ages. A second PCR, run for roughly 7 to 11 cycles, used a sample-barcoded 5' primer plus a J-beta primer mix. The template-switch adaptor, which had 12 random nucleotides, put a tag on each cDNA molecule. One entry per CDR3 protein results from TCRdb running MiXCR on the 5' RACE reads. The sample consists of 650,000 to 1,000,000 distinct CDR3 sequences, about 37% of them appearing once. This CDR3 has 15 residues. CDR1 SGHTA and CDR2 FQGNSA come from the germline V gene. The V end was cut by 1 base, the J end by 3 bases, with 10 bases between. No fewer than 5 micrograms of total RNA were isolated from every sample. Findings and limits, study-wide: Those diversity estimates obtained from one million T cells were thought to be underestimates.

The chain is built from TRBV7-2 and TRBJ2-4; no firm D call. The source material was blood. The receptor comes from a man younger than 30 in good health. As DNA, the CDR3 is TGTGCCAGCAGCTTAGACGGTTTCGACAAAAACATTCAGTACTTC. This codes for CASSLDGFDKNIQYF. The complete variable domain, with remaining parts taken from reference TRBV7-2 and TRBJ2-4, reads GAGVSQSPSNKVTEKGKDVELRCDPISGHTALYWYRQSLGQGLEFLIYFQGNSAPDKSGLPSDRFSAERTGGSVSTLTIQRTQQEDSAVYLCASSLDGFDKNIQYFGAGTRLSVL.